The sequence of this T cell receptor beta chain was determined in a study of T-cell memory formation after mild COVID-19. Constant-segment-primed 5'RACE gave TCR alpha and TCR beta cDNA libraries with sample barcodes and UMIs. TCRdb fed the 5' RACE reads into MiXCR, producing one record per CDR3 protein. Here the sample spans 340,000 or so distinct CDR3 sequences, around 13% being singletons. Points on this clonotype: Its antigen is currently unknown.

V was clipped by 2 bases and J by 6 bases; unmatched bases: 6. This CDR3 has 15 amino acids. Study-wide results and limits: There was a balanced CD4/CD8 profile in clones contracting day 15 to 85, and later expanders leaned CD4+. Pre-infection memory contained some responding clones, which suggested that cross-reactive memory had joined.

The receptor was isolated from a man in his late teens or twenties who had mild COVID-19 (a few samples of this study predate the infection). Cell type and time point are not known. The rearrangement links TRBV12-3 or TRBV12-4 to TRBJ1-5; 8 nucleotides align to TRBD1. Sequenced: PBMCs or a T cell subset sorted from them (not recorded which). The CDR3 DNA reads TGTGCCAGCAGTTTACAGGGGGCGCGGAGTCAGCCCCAGCATTTT. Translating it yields CASSLQGARSQPQHF.